This T cell receptor beta chain emerged from a study of blood T cells in healthy people across ages. Through a sample-barcoded 5' primer and a J-beta primer mix, a second PCR was run for roughly 6 to 12 cycles. Via MiXCR, TCRdb re-called the 5' RACE reads, giving one row per CDR3 protein. Of around 940,000 distinct CDR3 sequences listed, roughly half are singletons. Broader study findings: The fall in TCR beta diversity per million T cells was roughly linear with age. Both naive CD4+ cell counts and diversity were greater in long-lived donors than in aged donors.

The V and J ends lost 5 bases and 5 bases, in that order; junction bases with no gene match: 4. Germline CDR1 is SSHAT and CDR2 is FNYEAQ (reference sequence). The CDR3 loop spans 13 amino acids. Worth noting for this clonotype: Antigen specificity is unknown.

The sample was blood. This sequence joins TRBV7-7 and TRBJ2-7; TRBD1 matches at 9 bases. The receptor was derived from an older woman in good health. This CDR3 reads CASSAGTGNEQYF. The CDR3 DNA is TGTGCCAGCAGCGCCGGGACAGGGAACGAGCAGTACTTC.